This T cell receptor (beta chain) was sequenced for a study of cytomegalovirus exposure and HLA in healthy donors. PCR amplification relied on 60 Vbeta primers (plus 13 Jbeta primers). Profiled with immunoSEQ multiplex PCR; TCRdb holds only in-frame clones, not every one. The sample lists fewer than 200,000 clones, around 81% seen once, with 2% to 2.5% in the top ten. V dropped 5 bases and J dropped 0; count of bases not matched to a gene: 15. The CDR3 is 20 amino acids. The germline gives CDR1 GTSNPN, CDR2 SVGIG (reference sequence). The TCR sequence derives from a woman in her 30s in good health and CMV-seronegative. The chain carries TRBV30 and TRBJ1-6; TRBD1 agrees at 11 bases. The specimen was PBMCs. The CDR3 coding sequence is TGTGCCTGGGGCCGGGACAGGGGGAAGAGCGGGATCTCCTATAATTCACCCCTCCACTTT. Its translation: CAWGRDRGKSGISYNSPLHF.